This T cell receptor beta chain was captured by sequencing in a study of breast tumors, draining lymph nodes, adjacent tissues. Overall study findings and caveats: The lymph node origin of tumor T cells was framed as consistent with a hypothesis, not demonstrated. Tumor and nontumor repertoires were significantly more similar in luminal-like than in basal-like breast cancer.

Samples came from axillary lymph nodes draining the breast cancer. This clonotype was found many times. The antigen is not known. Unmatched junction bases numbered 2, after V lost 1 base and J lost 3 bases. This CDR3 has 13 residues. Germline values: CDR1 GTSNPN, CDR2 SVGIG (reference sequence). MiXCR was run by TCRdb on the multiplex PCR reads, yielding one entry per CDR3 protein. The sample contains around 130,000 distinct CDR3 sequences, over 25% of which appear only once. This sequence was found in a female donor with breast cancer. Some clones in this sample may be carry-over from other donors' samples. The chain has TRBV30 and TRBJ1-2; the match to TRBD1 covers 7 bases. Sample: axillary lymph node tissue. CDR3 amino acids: CAWSGGQYYGYTF. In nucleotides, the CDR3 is TGTGCCTGGAGTGGGGGACAGTACTATGGCTACACCTTC.